Here is one T cell receptor beta chain with its context. Assay used: immunoSEQ multiplex PCR; TCRdb lists only in-frame clones, some missing. The table shows 100,000 or so clones, with approximately 83% occurring only once. The participants were between about 18 and 90 years old and came from roughly 24 US areas. Recovery among Cohort 3 donors was established by two negative PCRs, clearance, or symptom resolution. The data belong to a study of blood T cell repertoires in COVID-19. Study-level information: The United States, Italy and Spain supplied acute and convalescent COVID-19 samples. PBMCs, B-cell-depleted T cells, or T cells were the source of the cDNA or gDNA that made up the material.

The germline V and J ends were trimmed by 2 bases and 6 bases, with 22 bases remaining between them. Germline V lookup: CDR1 SGHVS, CDR2 FQNEAQ. The CDR3 runs to 18 residues. This chain links TRBV7-8 with TRBJ1-4; a possible D gene is TRBD1 (5 bases). This TCR was sampled from a woman in her fifties or sixties who had recovered from COVID-19. The sequenced sample consisted of PBMCs or T cells enriched from blood (not recorded which). CDR3 loop: CASSLRGYRQGSDEKLFF. For the CDR3, the DNA is TGTGCCAGCAGCTTAAGGGGATATCGGCAGGGAAGCGATGAAAAACTGTTTTTT.